This TCR beta chain originates from a study of cytomegalovirus exposure and HLA in healthy donors. Study-wide findings and caveats: TCR beta sequences numbering 15,000 to 20,000 were associated with HLA alleles at 0.05 false discovery rate in a later analysis. There was a cluster of highly shared sequence variants that was likely a sequencing artifact.

Researchers ran the PCR with 60 Vbeta and 13 Jbeta primers. As processed by the authors: Tens of millions of unique TCR beta chains, roughly 11 million shared, were counted in a later analysis. Clones were sequenced by immunoSEQ multiplex PCR, and TCRdb holds only the in-frame ones, with some missing. That table furnishes V, J and clone size, whereas the DNA furnished D and trimming. The sample records some 190,000 clones, 80% being singletons. Turning to this clone: Its antigen is as yet unknown. The sample carries other DNA sequences with the same CDR3.

The sequence came from a woman in her twenties or thirties in good health and CMV-seronegative. The sample was PBMCs.

DNA of the CDR3: TGCGCCAGCAGCCATTCACAGGGAGACTATGGCTACACCTTC. Translated, it gives CASSHSQGDYGYTF. J is TRBJ1-2 and V is TRBV4-3, with D tentatively TRBD1 (6 bases). The germline gives CDR1 LGHNA, CDR2 YSLEER. The CDR3 has 14 residues. With 3 bases removed from V and 3 bases from J, the gap between germline ends came to 11 bases.